Following are 24 T cell receptor beta chains from one sample sequenced in a study of Ad26.COV2.S vaccination and SARS-CoV-2 variants. Profiling relied on immunoSEQ multiplex PCR, and the TCRdb table lists in-frame clones only, not all of them. The table includes hundreds of thousands of clones, 89% detected once. The treatment denotes: roughly 18 received Ad26.COV2.S at low or high dose, single or two shots; several received placebo; per-sample allocation not given. Samples analyzed were those drawn on day 63 after the first vaccine or placebo injection. The material sequenced was peripheral blood, taken in a trial of Ad26.COV2.S vaccine versus placebo. The receptors stem from a person aged 18 to 59 who received the Ad26.COV2.S COVID-19 vaccine or a placebo.

This clone was counted once. The V call is TRBV30, the J call TRBJ1-1; 7 bases align to TRBD1. V shed 1 base, J shed 10 bases, and the junction held 12 bases outside the gene matches. There are 14 residues in the CDR3. Germline CDR1 GTSNPN, CDR2 SVGIG (reference sequence). Written as DNA, the CDR3 is TGTGCCTGGAGTGCTACAGGGGTTCGATCGGGAGCTTTCTTT. Residues: CAWSATGVRSGAFF.

The V and J genes are TRBV20-1 and TRBJ2-7; D is undetermined. The CDR3 length is 11 residues. Trimming cost V 5 bases and J 4 bases, with 9 bases left between them. Germline CDR1 reads DFQATT; CDR2 reads SNEGSKA (reference sequence). In DNA form, the CDR3 reads TGCAGTGCTCCTACACCTTACGAGCAGTACTTC. This gives the protein CSAPTPYEQYF.

In its sample, this clone was seen once. The chain has TRBV29-1 and TRBJ2-5, with D possibly being TRBD1 (5 bases). The germline V and J ends were trimmed by 6 bases and 4 bases, with 15 bases remaining between them. Germline assignment: CDR1 SQVTM and CDR2 ANQGSEA. The CDR3 contains 13 residues. The DNA of the CDR3 is TGCAGCGTGCCCCCGCAGGGTAGAGAGACCCAGTACTTC. Encoded protein: CSVPPQGRETQYF.

The J gene is TRBJ2-4, the V gene TRBV30; 7 bases agree with TRBD2. V gave up 0 bases and J gave up 9 bases; unmatched junction bases: 14. Germline values: CDR1 GTSNPN, CDR2 SVGIG (reference sequence). CDR3 size: 16 residues. The CDR3 DNA sequence: TGTGCCTGGAGTGTAGGCGGGCGGGGGTCGTGGAGCATTCAGTACTTC. It encodes CAWSVGGRGSWSIQYF.

V is TRBV27 and J is TRBJ2-1; 8 nucleotides agree with TRBD2. Germline assignment: CDR1 MNHEY and CDR2 SMNVEV (reference sequence). This CDR3 comprises 16 residues. Unmatched junction bases numbered 6, after V lost 5 bases and J lost 0 bases. The CDR3 DNA follows: TGTGCCAGCAGTGCCGCGGGGGGCCTCTCCTACAATGAGCAGTTCTTC. Its translation is CASSAAGGLSYNEQFF.

V gene TRBV6-5 combines with J gene TRBJ1-5; D uncertain. The length of the CDR3 is 13 residues. CDR1 and CDR2 (germline): MNHEY, SVGAGI. V shed 2 bases and J shed 4 bases, with 6 bases lying between them. The CDR3 reads CASSYQGNQPQHF. Written as DNA, the CDR3 is TGTGCCAGCAGTTACCAAGGGAATCAGCCCCAGCATTTT.

V usage is TRBV19 and J usage is TRBJ1-2, with a tentative D call TRBD1 (6 bases). Trimming removed 7 bases from V and 7 bases from J, with 16 bases in between. This CDR3 region has 13 residues. Germline assignment: CDR1 LNHDA and CDR2 SQIVND (reference sequence). The CDR3 reads CASTVAQGGGYTF. The CDR3, as DNA: TGTGCCAGTACGGTCGCACAGGGTGGTGGCTACACCTTC.

The gene calls are TRBV21-1 and TRBJ2-2; the D segment call TRBD1 is taken from the table without a DNA check. TRBV21-1 is listed as a pseudogene. This CDR3 comprises 15 residues. CDR3 protein: CASSFSQLNTGELFF. In nucleotides, the CDR3 is TGTGCCAGCAGCTTCTCACAGTTGAACACCGGGGAGCTGTTTTTT.

This sequence joins TRBV7-2 and TRBJ1-3; D gene ambiguous. The length of the CDR3 is 15 residues. V gave up 5 bases and J gave up 0 bases, with 11 bases separating them. Germline V gene data show CDR1 as SGHTA and CDR2 as FQGNSA. The CDR3 sequence: CASSAKTRSGNTIYF. In DNA, the CDR3 is TGTGCCAGCAGCGCCAAGACGCGCTCTGGAAACACCATATATTTT.

This chain uses TRBV6-5 with TRBJ1-1; 7 nucleotides match TRBD1. V lost 6 bases to trimming and J lost 4 bases; unmatched junction nucleotides: 5. From germline, CDR1 is MNHEY and CDR2 SVGAGI. This CDR3 is 13 amino acids long. CDR3 in DNA: TGTGCCAGCAGCCGTACAGGGGTCACTGAAGCTTTCTTT. Its protein is CASSRTGVTEAFF.

The chain combines TRBV10-1 with TRBJ2-3, with D possibly TRBD2 on 5 matching bases. Deletions cut 6 bases from V and 2 bases from J, with 15 bases between. The CDR3 sequence is 15 residues long. Germline V gene data show CDR1 as WNHNN and CDR2 as SYGVQD (reference sequence). Here the CDR3 reads CASSPGSGSTDTQYF. DNA of the CDR3: TGCGCCAGCAGCCCCGGCTCGGGGTCCACAGATACGCAGTATTTT.

The rearrangement joins TRBV14 to TRBJ2-1, with 9 bases that match TRBD1. The ends lost 4 bases at V and 7 bases at J; junction bases unmatched: 11. Per germline, CDR1 SGHDN and CDR2 FVKESK. The CDR3 sequence is 16 residues long. CDR3 residues: CASSPRPGQGRNEQFF. CDR3 nucleotides: TGTGCCAGCAGCCCGCGCCCGGGACAGGGTAGGAATGAGCAGTTCTTC.

This chain uses TRBV6-5 with TRBJ2-7; maybe TRBD1 (6 bases). CDR1 is MNHEY and CDR2 is SVGAGI in the germline V gene. The CDR3 length is 14 residues. Trimming took 2 bases from V and 3 from J, leaving 11 bases between them. CDR3 nucleotide sequence: TGTGCCAGCAGTTACCGGGACACAAGCTACGAGCAGTACTTC. It codes for CASSYRDTSYEQYF.

The V call is TRBV9, the J call TRBJ2-5, with 15 bases fitting TRBD2. This CDR3 contains 15 residues. V was clipped by 4 bases and J by 5 bases; unmatched bases: 3. Per germline, CDR1 SGDLS and CDR2 YYNGEE. CDR3 in DNA: TGTGCCAGCAGCACAGGGACTAGCGGGGGGGAGACCCAGTACTTC. Encoded protein: CASSTGTSGGETQYF.

The J gene is TRBJ1-1, the V gene TRBV5-4; D is possibly TRBD1 (6 bases). V was clipped by 3 bases and J by 1 base, with 13 bases between them. Germline V CDR1 and CDR2: SGHNT, YYREEE (reference sequence). The CDR3 consists of 15 residues. CDR3 DNA: TGTGCCAGCAGCTCCCAGGGGTTTTCGAACACTGAAGCTTTCTTT. Its translation: CASSSQGFSNTEAFF.

This clone was seen once. The chain combines TRBV27 with TRBJ2-7; D gene unclear. Trimming pared 6 bases from V and 4 bases from J, leaving 22 bases between. The CDR3 loop spans 16 amino acids. Per the germline V gene, CDR1 is MNHEY and CDR2 is SMNVEV (reference sequence). As DNA, the CDR3 is TGTGCCAGCAGCCCCCGGTCTTGGGCCACGGAGTACGAGCAGTACTTC. Its protein product is CASSPRSWATEYEQYF.

CDR3 protein: CASSLRVRETQYF. CDR3 in DNA: TGTGCCAGCAGCTTAAGGGTGCGCGAGACCCAGTACTTC. V usage is TRBV7-3 and J usage is TRBJ2-5, with D uncertain. Trimming took 1 base from V and 5 from J, leaving 8 bases between them. Germline V gene sequence: CDR1 SGHTA, CDR2 FQGTGA. CDR3 length: 13 residues.

This clone was counted a few times. The CDR3 DNA reads as TGTGCCAGCAGTGGAACCCCGGGACTAGCGGGAGTATACAATGAGCAGTTCTTC. Protein sequence: CASSGTPGLAGVYNEQFF. V usage is TRBV25-1 and J usage is TRBJ2-1; TRBD2 matches 14 bases. Germline CDR1 and CDR2: MGHDK and SYGVNS. V gave up 4 bases and J gave up 4 bases; unmatched junction bases: 9. CDR3 size: 18 residues.

The genes are TRBV7-9 and TRBJ1-4; TRBD1 matches 8 bases. The CDR3 contains 15 residues. Losses at the gene ends were 5 bases for V and 7 bases for J; bases not matched to a gene: 9. The germline V gene has CDR1 SEHNR and CDR2 FQNEAQ (reference sequence). The chain's CDR3 is CASSPRTGLGEKLFF. CDR3 in DNA: TGTGCCAGCAGCCCAAGGACAGGGTTGGGTGAAAAACTGTTTTTT.

The genes are TRBV2 and TRBJ2-3; D unresolved. This CDR3 comprises 12 residues. V lost 3 bases, J lost 11 bases, and 12 bases lay in between. Per the germline V gene, CDR1 is SNHLY and CDR2 is FYNNEI. CDR3 in amino acids: CASSEFVDGQYF. In nucleotides, the CDR3 is TGTGCCAGCAGTGAGTTTGTCGACGGGCAGTATTTT.

This chain joins TRBV5-3 and TRBJ2-1, with 9 positions matching TRBD1. TRBV5-3 is an open reading frame whose function is uncertain. Trimming at V came to 3 bases and at J to 2 bases, leaving 3 bases not matched to a gene. The CDR3 sequence is 15 residues long. The CDR3 DNA sequence: TGTGCCAGAAGCTATGACAGGGGGGCCTACAATGAGCAGTTCTTC. Its protein product is CARSYDRGAYNEQFF.

On this clone: One junction end disagrees with the germline gene, perhaps due to a read error. The V call is TRBV18, the J call TRBJ2-7, with D tentatively TRBD1 (6 bases). The CDR3 runs 13 residues. The germline V gene has CDR1 KGHSH and CDR2 LQKENI. The CDR3 spells CASSPQGLREQYF. DNA for the CDR3: TGTGCCAGCTCCCCACAGGGTTTGCGGGAGCAGTACTTC.

The gene calls are TRBV9 and TRBJ2-3; 9 bases match TRBD1. The CDR3 is 15 residues long. V gave up 3 bases and J gave up 7 bases; unmatched junction bases: 9. Germline loops: CDR1 SGDLS, CDR2 YYNGEE. The CDR3 reads CASSAGTGFMNTQYF. The CDR3 region has the DNA TGTGCCAGCAGCGCCGGGACAGGGTTTATGAATACGCAGTATTTT.

The V gene is TRBV7-2, the J gene TRBJ2-2; unclear D gene. CDR1 and CDR2 (germline): SGHTA, FQGNSA. CDR3 length: 14 amino acids. Trimming cost V 5 bases and J 4 bases, with 11 bases left between them. The CDR3 sequence is CASSPGRTTGELFF. CDR3 sequence (DNA): TGTGCCAGCAGCCCAGGACGTACCACCGGGGAGCTGTTTTTT.